The clone carrying this T cell receptor (beta chain) was counted between two and nine times. PBMCs were collected from a roughly 9.7 ml volume of fresh peripheral blood. Amplification yielded TCR beta CDR3 regions, with RNA transcripts as the source. The TCR CDR3 was amplified in a first-round RT-PCR using the HTBI primer set. TCRdb called the multiplex PCR reads again in MiXCR, with one record for every CDR3 protein. Of around 350,000 distinct CDR3 sequences in the sample, around 16% were seen once. This sample is drawn from a study of T cells in Graves' hyperthyroidism and ophthalmopathy. The CDR3 spans 16 residues. CDR1 and CDR2 (germline): SEHNR, FQNEAQ (reference sequence). The V gene end was trimmed by 1 base and the J gene end by 1 base; junction bases not matched to a gene: 5.

The sequenced material came from blood. V usage is TRBV7-9 and J usage is TRBJ2-5, with 8 nucleotides matching TRBD1. The sequence was obtained from a woman between 18 and 29 years old with Graves' hyperthyroidism that later progressed to Graves' ophthalmopathy. CDR3 DNA sequence: TGTGCCAGCAGCTTAGGAACAGGGGGGCCCCAAGAGACCCAGTACTTC. Amino acids: CASSLGTGGPQETQYF.